The 12 T cell receptor beta chains reported below all come from one sample, sequenced in a study of T cell repertoires in cytomegalovirus infection. TCRdb itself ran the reads through MiXCR, one entry per CDR3 protein. The data hold over 55,000 distinct CDR3 sequences, with 20% to 25% observed a single time. These receptors are not linked to any known antigen. The sequenced sample was CD8+ T cells from cultured PBMCs, obtained from culture after CMV antigen stimulation. All receptors derive from a human donor in good health (CMV status not recorded). Some clones in this sample may be carry-over from other donors' samples.

The chain employs TRBV5-6 and TRBJ2-7, with no clear D. The CDR3 length is 15 residues. The ends were cut back, 3 bases at V and 0 bases at J, with 13 bases in the middle. Germline CDR1 is SGHDT and CDR2 is YYEEEE. CDR3 loop: CASSSDTVSSYEQYF. The CDR3, as DNA: TGTGCCAGCAGCTCTGACACAGTTAGCTCCTACGAGCAGTACTTC.

This clonotype was found a few times. The V and J genes are TRBV4-3 and TRBJ1-1; D uncertain. Deletions cut 1 base from V and 2 bases from J, with 11 bases between. The germline V gene has CDR1 LGHNA and CDR2 YSLEER. This CDR3 has 15 amino acids. The CDR3 DNA reads TGCGCCAGCAGCCAAGGGGAGGGAGAAAACACTGAAGCTTTCTTT. Protein sequence: CASSQGEGENTEAFF.

This clonotype has a count of ten or more. The chain is built from TRBV7-2 and TRBJ2-5, with 7 bases lining up with TRBD1. The CDR3 covers 15 residues. The ends lost 6 bases at V and 2 bases at J; junction bases unmatched: 9. Germline CDR1 and CDR2: SGHTA and FQGNSA. The CDR3 nucleotides are TGTGCCAGCAGACCTGACAGGGATCCACAAGAGACCCAGTACTTC. Translating gives CASRPDRDPQETQYF.

This sequence joins TRBV7-8 and TRBJ1-5; the D gene is possibly TRBD1 (6 bases). Germline V gene data show CDR1 as SGHVS and CDR2 as FQNEAQ. This CDR3 has 14 residues. The V end was cut by 1 base, the J end by 7 bases, with 11 bases between. Here the CDR3 DNA reads TGTGCCAGCAGCTTAGGGGGGGCCCGGCAGCCCCAGCATTTT. Amino acid sequence: CASSLGGARQPQHF.

This clonotype has more than one count but fewer than ten. This chain uses TRBV7-8 with TRBJ2-7, with 7 positions matching TRBD1. This CDR3 contains 13 residues. J gave up 2 bases and V 5 bases, and 3 bases lay outside the gene matches. From germline, CDR1 is SGHVS and CDR2 FQNEAQ. The CDR3 here is CASSVTGTYEQYF. The DNA for the CDR3 is TGTGCCAGCAGCGTGACAGGGACCTACGAGCAGTACTTC.

This clonotype was recorded at least ten times. The V gene is TRBV27, the J gene TRBJ1-5; D uncertain. Germline V CDR1 and CDR2: MNHEY, SMNVEV (reference sequence). Trimming stripped 2 bases from V and 7 bases from J, with 6 bases between. The CDR3 totals 12 residues. The CDR3 sequence is CASSLMGQPQHF. In DNA, the CDR3 is TGTGCCAGCAGTTTAATGGGACAGCCCCAGCATTTT.

J is TRBJ1-1 and V is TRBV4-1; D is uncertain. This CDR3 spans 14 amino acids. Trimming stripped 0 bases from V and 1 base from J, with 6 bases between. Germline V gene data show CDR1 as MGHRA and CDR2 as YSYEKL. Here the CDR3 reads CASSQDERNTEAFF. The DNA of the CDR3 is TGCGCCAGCAGCCAAGATGAGCGGAACACTGAAGCTTTCTTT.

V gene TRBV12-3 or TRBV12-4 combines with J gene TRBJ2-7; possibly TRBD1 for D (6 bases). The CDR3 loop spans 12 amino acids. The germline V and J ends were trimmed by 6 bases and 6 bases, with 12 bases remaining between them. In DNA form, the CDR3 reads TGTGCCAGCAGGCTTTCAGGGGCCGAGCAGTACTTC. Residues: CASRLSGAEQYF.

The chain recombines TRBV6-6 with TRBJ2-1; 9 nucleotides align to TRBD2. J gave up 8 bases and V 3 bases, and 11 bases lay outside the gene matches. Germline assignment: CDR1 MNHNY and CDR2 SVGAGI (reference sequence). There are 16 residues in the CDR3. The CDR3 loop reads CASSYTGTSFVDEQFF. The DNA of the CDR3 is TGTGCCAGCAGTTATACCGGGACTAGCTTTGTCGATGAGCAGTTCTTC.

This clonotype showed up many times. The chain carries TRBV27 and TRBJ2-2, with D maybe TRBD2 (6 bases). CDR1 is MNHEY and CDR2 is SMNVEV in the germline V gene (reference sequence). This CDR3 contains 14 residues. Between the trimmed V and J ends, which lost 6 bases and 5 bases, there was a span of 13 bases. The CDR3 spells CASSQYSGTGELFF. For the CDR3, the DNA is TGTGCCAGCAGCCAATACAGCGGGACCGGGGAGCTGTTTTTT.

The J gene is TRBJ2-1, the V gene TRBV7-2; D might be TRBD2 (5 bases). Germline CDR1 and CDR2: SGHTA and FQGNSA. This CDR3 has 15 residues. Trimming stripped 3 bases from V and 8 bases from J, with 17 bases between. As DNA, the CDR3 is TGTGCCAGCAGCTTCGACGGCTCCCCCGGGGATGAGCAGTTCTTC. This codes for CASSFDGSPGDEQFF.

This clonotype was detected only a few times. At one of its ends the junction is not consistent with the germline gene, which may arise from a read error. V is TRBV6-5 and J is TRBJ1-3; D gene unclear. This CDR3 contains 15 residues. Looked up from germline, CDR1 is MNHEY and CDR2 is SVGAGI. This CDR3 is CASSYSKAAGTTIYF. The CDR3 nucleotides are TGTGCCAGCAGTTACTCGAAGGCAGCCGGAACCACCATATATTTT.